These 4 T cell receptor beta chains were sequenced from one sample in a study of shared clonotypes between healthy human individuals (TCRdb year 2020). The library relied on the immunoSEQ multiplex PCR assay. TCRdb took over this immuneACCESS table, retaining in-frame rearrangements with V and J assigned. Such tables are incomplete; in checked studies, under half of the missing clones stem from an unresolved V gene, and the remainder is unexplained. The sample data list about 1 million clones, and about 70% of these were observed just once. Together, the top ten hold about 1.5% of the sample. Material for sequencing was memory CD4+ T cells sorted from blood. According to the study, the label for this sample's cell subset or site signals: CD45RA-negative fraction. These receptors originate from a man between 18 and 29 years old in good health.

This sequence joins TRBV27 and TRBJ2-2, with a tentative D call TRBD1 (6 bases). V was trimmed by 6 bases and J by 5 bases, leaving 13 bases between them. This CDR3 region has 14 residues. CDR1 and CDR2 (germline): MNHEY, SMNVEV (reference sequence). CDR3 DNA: TGTGCCAGCAGGGGGGCAGGACGGACCGGGGAGCTGTTTTTT. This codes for CASRGAGRTGELFF.

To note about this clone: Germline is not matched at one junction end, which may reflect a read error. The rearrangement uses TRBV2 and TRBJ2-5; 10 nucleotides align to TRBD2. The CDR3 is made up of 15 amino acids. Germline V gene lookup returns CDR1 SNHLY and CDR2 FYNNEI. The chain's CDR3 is CASTEAGGPEETQYF. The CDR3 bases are TGTGCCAGCACTGAAGCGGGGGGGCCGGAGGAGACCCAGTACTTC.

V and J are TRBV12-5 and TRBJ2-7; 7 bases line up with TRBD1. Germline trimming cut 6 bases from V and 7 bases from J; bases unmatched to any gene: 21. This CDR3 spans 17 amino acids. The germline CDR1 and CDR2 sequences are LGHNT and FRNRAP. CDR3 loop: CASGYGHRQGASCEQYF. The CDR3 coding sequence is TGTGCTAGTGGATACGGCCATCGACAGGGAGCAAGTTGTGAGCAGTACTTC.

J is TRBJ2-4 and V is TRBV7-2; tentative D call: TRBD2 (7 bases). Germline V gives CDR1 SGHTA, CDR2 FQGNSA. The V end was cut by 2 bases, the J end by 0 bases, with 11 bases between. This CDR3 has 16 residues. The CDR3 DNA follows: TGTGCCAGCAGCTTACTGGGGGGGCTAGCCAAAAACATTCAGTACTTC. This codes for CASSLLGGLAKNIQYF.